The rows below give T cell receptor beta chains drawn from one sample of a study of CD8+CD57+ T cells in acquired aplastic anemia. TCRdb reprocessed the reads with MiXCR, giving one entry per CDR3 protein. The data hold over 150,000 distinct CDR3 sequences, with roughly three fifths observed a single time. Sequenced: sorted CD4+, CD8+, or CD8+CD57+ T cells (not recorded which) from PBMCs. The receptors here all came from a human donor with aplastic anemia. The CDR3 runs from the conserved cysteine through the conserved F or W. D genes are given only for firm matches. Not every row has a clone size; where given, it reads once, few, many or a size class.

>TRBJ1-2|TRBV12-3/TRBV12-4|TRBD1|many
CASSLGQGIRYGYTF
TGTGCCAGCAGTCTGGGACAGGGTATTCGGTATGGCTACACCTTC
>TRBJ1-5|TRBV11-2|.|.
CASSVDRREQPQHF
TGTGCCAGCAGCGTAGATCGGCGGGAACAGCCCCAGCATTTT
>TRBJ1-2|TRBV10-3|.|.
CAISEDSYGYTF
TGTGCCATCAGTGAGGATTCTTATGGCTACACCTTC
>TRBJ1-5|TRBV24-1|.|few
CATSGTESNQPQHF
TGTGCCACCAGTGGCACAGAGAGCAATCAGCCCCAGCATTTT
>TRBJ2-7|TRBV10-2|.|.
CASRRGGEYEQYF
TGCGCCAGCAGGAGAGGAGGGGAGTACGAGCAGTACTTC
>TRBJ2-7|TRBV19|.|few
CASSIDLGTPYEQYF
TGTGCCAGTAGTATAGATCTGGGGACCCCCTACGAGCAGTACTTC
>TRBJ2-7|TRBV5-1|.|once
CASRQGGYYEQYF
TGCGCCAGTCGACAGGGAGGGTACTACGAGCAGTACTTC
>TRBJ1-1|TRBV24-1|.|.
CATSGSLYTEDFF
TGTGCCACCAGTGGTTCTTTGTACACTGAAGATTTCTTT
>TRBJ1-6|TRBV7-9|.|once
CASSSPGSGRALHF
TGTGCCAGCAGCTCCCCGGGCTCCGGGAGGGCCCTCCACTTT
>TRBJ2-2|TRBV19|.|.
CASSRGTLNTGELFF
TGTGCCAGTAGTAGAGGGACTTTGAACACCGGGGAGCTGTTTTTT